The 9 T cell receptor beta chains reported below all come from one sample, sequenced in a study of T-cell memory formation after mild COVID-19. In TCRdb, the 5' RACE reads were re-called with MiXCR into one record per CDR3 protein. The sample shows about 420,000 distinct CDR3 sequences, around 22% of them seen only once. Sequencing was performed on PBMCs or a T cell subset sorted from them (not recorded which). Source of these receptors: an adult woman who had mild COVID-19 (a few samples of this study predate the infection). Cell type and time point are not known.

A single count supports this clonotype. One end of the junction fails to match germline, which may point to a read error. The CDR3 spells CASSSGTGFNRPQHF. The DNA for the CDR3 is TGTGCCAGCAGTTCCGGGACAGGCTTTAATCGGCCCCAGCATTTT. V and J are TRBV12-3 or TRBV12-4 and TRBJ1-5, with 8 nucleotides matching TRBD1. The CDR3 runs to 15 residues.

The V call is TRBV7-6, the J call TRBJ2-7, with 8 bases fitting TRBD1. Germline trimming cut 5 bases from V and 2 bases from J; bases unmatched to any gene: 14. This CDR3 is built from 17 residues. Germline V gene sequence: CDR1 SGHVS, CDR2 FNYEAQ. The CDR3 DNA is TGTGCCAGCAGCGTTGGACCGACCGGGACAGGCACCTACGAGCAGTACTTC. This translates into CASSVGPTGTGTYEQYF.

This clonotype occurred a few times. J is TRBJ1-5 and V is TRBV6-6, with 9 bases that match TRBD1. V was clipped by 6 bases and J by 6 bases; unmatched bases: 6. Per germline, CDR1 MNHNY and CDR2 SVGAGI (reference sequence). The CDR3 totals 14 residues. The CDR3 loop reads CASRAQGAGQPQHF. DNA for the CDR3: TGTGCCAGCAGGGCACAGGGGGCGGGTCAGCCCCAGCATTTT.

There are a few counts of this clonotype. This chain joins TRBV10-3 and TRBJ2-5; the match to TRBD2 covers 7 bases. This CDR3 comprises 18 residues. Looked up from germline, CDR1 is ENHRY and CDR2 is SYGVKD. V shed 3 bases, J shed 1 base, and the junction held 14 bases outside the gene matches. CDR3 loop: CAISDPKLAADLQETQYF. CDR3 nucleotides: TGTGCCATCAGTGACCCCAAGCTAGCGGCAGATCTCCAAGAGACCCAGTACTTC.

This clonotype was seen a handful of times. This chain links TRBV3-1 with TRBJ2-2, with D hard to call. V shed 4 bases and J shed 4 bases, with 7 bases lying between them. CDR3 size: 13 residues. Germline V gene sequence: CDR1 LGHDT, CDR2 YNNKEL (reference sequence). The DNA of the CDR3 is TGTGCCAGCAGCCCCACGATCACCGGGGAGCTGTTTTTT. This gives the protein CASSPTITGELFF.

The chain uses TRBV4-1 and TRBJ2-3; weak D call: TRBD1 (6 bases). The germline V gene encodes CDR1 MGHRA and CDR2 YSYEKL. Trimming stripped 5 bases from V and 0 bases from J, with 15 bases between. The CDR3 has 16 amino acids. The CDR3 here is CASSKRQVSSTDTQYF. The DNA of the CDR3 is TGCGCCAGCAGCAAAAGACAGGTCTCTAGCACAGATACGCAGTATTTT.

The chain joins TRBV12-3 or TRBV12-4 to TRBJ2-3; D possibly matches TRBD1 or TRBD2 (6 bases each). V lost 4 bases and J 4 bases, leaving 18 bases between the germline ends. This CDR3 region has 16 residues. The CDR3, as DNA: TGTGCCAGCAGTTCCTTCGGGGGTGAGGGGGCAGATACGCAGTATTTT. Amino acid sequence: CASSSFGGEGADTQYF.

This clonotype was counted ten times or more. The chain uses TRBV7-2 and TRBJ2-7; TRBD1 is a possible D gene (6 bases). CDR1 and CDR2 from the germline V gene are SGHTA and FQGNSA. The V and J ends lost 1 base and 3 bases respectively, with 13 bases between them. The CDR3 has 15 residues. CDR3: CASSLEGGAVYEQYF. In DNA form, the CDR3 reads TGTGCCAGCAGCTTAGAAGGGGGAGCTGTCTACGAGCAGTACTTC.

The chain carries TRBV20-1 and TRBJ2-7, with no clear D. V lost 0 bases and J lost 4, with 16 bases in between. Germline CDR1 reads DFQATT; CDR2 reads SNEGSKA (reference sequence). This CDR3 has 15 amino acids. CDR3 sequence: CSARDNQQVWYEQYF. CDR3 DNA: TGCAGTGCTAGAGATAATCAGCAGGTCTGGTACGAGCAGTACTTC.